A single sample is the source of the 13 T cell receptor beta chains below, sequenced in a study of OX40 agonist ivuxolimab in advanced cancers. Repertoires were generated with immunoSEQ multiplex PCR, while TCRdb's copy carries only in-frame clones and drops some. Here the sample spans around 74,000 clones, around 92% being singletons. Sequenced material: CD4+ or CD8+ T cells sorted from blood, taken in a trial of the OX40 agonist ivuxolimab. These receptors originate from an adult with an advanced solid tumor such as melanoma, head and neck, liver or kidney cancer.

V gene TRBV5-1 combines with J gene TRBJ2-5; D unclear. The germline V gene has CDR1 SGHRS and CDR2 YFSETQ. Trimming left V 4 bases short and J 1 base short, with 8 bases between. CDR3 length: 13 amino acids. The CDR3 spells CASSPEPQETQYF. The CDR3 DNA is TGCGCCAGCAGCCCGGAACCCCAAGAGACCCAGTACTTC.

V gene TRBV6-5 combines with J gene TRBJ1-2; D ambiguous. The CDR3 length is 16 residues. CDR1 and CDR2 (germline): MNHEY, SVGAGI. V was shortened by 1 base and J by 4 bases, with 16 bases between the two germline ends. The CDR3 sequence is CASSYYPVEGAYGYTF. The DNA of the CDR3 is TGTGCCAGCAGTTACTACCCAGTAGAGGGAGCCTATGGCTACACCTTC.

J is TRBJ1-3 and V is TRBV6-5; TRBD1 is a possible D gene (5 bases). V lost 6 bases, J lost 0 bases, and 9 bases lay in between. From germline, CDR1 is MNHEY and CDR2 SVGAGI. This CDR3 has 14 residues. In nucleotides, the CDR3 is TGTGCCAGCAGACAGGTCCTCTCTGGAAACACCATATATTTT. It translates to CASRQVLSGNTIYF.

The V call is TRBV10-3, the J call TRBJ2-5; 7 nucleotides match TRBD1. Per the germline V gene, CDR1 is ENHRY and CDR2 is SYGVKD. V lost 10 bases and J lost 1; bases outside the gene matches: 6. This CDR3 has 13 residues. The CDR3 DNA sequence: TGTGCCACCGCCCGGGACAGCCAAGAGACCCAGTACTTC. This gives the protein CATARDSQETQYF.

The rearrangement links TRBV30 to TRBJ1-2, with D unresolved. Germline V gene data show CDR1 as GTSNPN and CDR2 as SVGIG (reference sequence). V shed 1 base and J shed 5 bases, with 8 bases lying between them. This CDR3 comprises 12 residues. The chain's CDR3 is CAWSGGPYGYTF. Here the CDR3 DNA reads TGTGCCTGGAGTGGCGGGCCGTATGGCTACACCTTC.

The genes are TRBV7-5 and TRBJ1-5. TRBV7-5 is deemed a pseudogene. The CDR3 extends over 16 amino acids. The CDR3 loop is CVRNLLDGGGNQPQHF. The CDR3 DNA follows: TGTGTCAGAAACCTACTGGATGGGGGAGGCAATCAGCCCCAGCATTTT.

This clone was recorded once. V usage is TRBV2 and J usage is TRBJ1-1; D not certain. There are 11 residues in the CDR3. V lost 2 bases to trimming and J lost 13 bases, with 11 bases between them. Germline values: CDR1 SNHLY, CDR2 FYNNEI. CDR3 in amino acids: CASSEYEICFF. CDR3 coding DNA: TGTGCCAGCAGTGAATACGAGATTTGTTTCTTT.

The chain employs TRBV2 and TRBJ2-5, with D perhaps TRBD1 (6 bases). The germline V gene has CDR1 SNHLY and CDR2 FYNNEI. The V and J ends lost 3 bases and 1 base respectively, with 15 bases between them. The CDR3 contains 16 residues. CDR3 region: CASSDDNRAGQETQYF. The DNA of the CDR3 is TGTGCCAGCAGTGATGATAACAGGGCTGGCCAAGAGACCCAGTACTTC.

The rearrangement links TRBV16 to TRBJ1-3; 8 positions match TRBD1. This CDR3 is 13 amino acids long. Germline V gives CDR1 KGHSY, CDR2 FQNENV. The V and J ends lost 11 bases and 4 bases, in that order; junction bases with no gene match: 7. In DNA, the CDR3 is TGTGCCGGCCAGGGGGCAAGAGGAAACACCATATATTTT. Amino acids: CAGQGARGNTIYF. Combining the CDR3 with reference TRBV16 and TRBJ1-3 gives the whole variable domain GEEVAQTPKHLVRGEGQKAKLYCAPIKGHSYVFWYQQVLKNEFKFLISFQNENVFDETGMPKERFSAKCLPNSPCSLEIQATKLEDSAVYFCAGQGARGNTIYFGEGSWLTVV.

The CDR3 DNA reads TGTGCCAGCAGCGTACCAATGACTAGCGGGAACTCCTACAATGAGCAGTTCTTC. It specifies CASSVPMTSGNSYNEQFF. The rearrangement joins TRBV9 to TRBJ2-1; 11 positions match TRBD2. The CDR3 is 18 amino acids. CDR1 and CDR2 from the germline V gene are SGDLS and YYNGEE. V lost 1 base and J lost 0; bases outside the gene matches: 6.

V gene TRBV29-1 combines with J gene TRBJ1-2; D unclear. V lost 0 bases to trimming and J lost 4 bases, with 18 bases between them. The length of the CDR3 is 16 residues. Germline CDR1 is SQVTM and CDR2 is ANQGSEA. The CDR3 loop reads CSVEDPLAGNRYGYTF. The CDR3 DNA sequence: TGCAGCGTTGAAGATCCGCTAGCTGGAAACCGCTATGGCTACACCTTC.

This chain uses TRBV9 with TRBJ1-2, with 8 bases identical to TRBD1. The germline gives CDR1 SGDLS, CDR2 YYNGEE. This CDR3 comprises 17 residues. The ends lost 0 bases at V and 7 bases at J; junction bases unmatched: 14. CDR3 in DNA: TGTGCCAGCAGCGTAGCCACTAGGATGGACAGGGATTTTGGCTACACCTTC. Residues: CASSVATRMDRDFGYTF.

The chain recombines TRBV19 with TRBJ2-7; D assignment may be TRBD1 or TRBD2 (5 bases each). Germline assignment: CDR1 LNHDA and CDR2 SQIVND (reference sequence). The CDR3 loop spans 14 amino acids. V lost 5 bases, J lost 7 bases, and 18 bases lay in between. The CDR3 loop is CASSPGTQGFEQYF. CDR3 bases: TGTGCCAGTAGTCCCGGGACCCAGGGATTTGAGCAGTACTTC.